These 20 T cell receptor beta chains originate from one sample sequenced in a study of identical twins. TCRdb reanalysed the 5' RACE reads using MiXCR and keeps one entry per CDR3 protein. This sample has 450,000 or so distinct CDR3 sequences, with 13% to 15% found just once. The data were also submitted as part of a second study, on yellow fever vaccine responses in identical twins.

The sequenced material came from CD4+ T cells sorted from blood. The receptors here all came from a woman in her late teens or twenties in good health.

The J gene is TRBJ2-1, the V gene TRBV4-3; a possible D gene is TRBD2 (5 bases). CDR1 LGHNA and CDR2 YSLEER come from the germline V gene. V lost 0 bases, J lost 5 bases, and 11 bases lay in between. The CDR3 consists of 15 residues. CDR3 amino acids: CASSQEPLANNEQFF. The CDR3 DNA reads as TGCGCCAGCAGCCAAGAACCTCTAGCCAACAATGAGCAGTTCTTC.

This clonotype was detected only a few times. The chain is built from TRBV5-6 and TRBJ2-1, with D possibly TRBD1 on 5 matching bases. The CDR3 loop spans 18 amino acids. The ends were cut back, 0 bases at V and 3 bases at J, with 19 bases in the middle. Germline V gene sequence: CDR1 SGHDT, CDR2 YYEEEE. CDR3 nucleotides: TGTGCCAGCAGCTTGGGGCCCTCAGGGCGGATCCTCTACAATGAGCAGTTCTTC. It specifies CASSLGPSGRILYNEQFF.

The chain has TRBV20-1 and TRBJ2-3; 11 bases align to TRBD2. The germline V gene encodes CDR1 DFQATT and CDR2 SNEGSKA (reference sequence). V shed 6 bases and J 3 bases; nucleotides not matched to a gene: 8. The CDR3 runs to 15 residues. The CDR3 coding sequence is TGCAGTGCCAGTAGCGGGAGGGCCCAAACAGATACGCAGTATTTT. This translates into CSASSGRAQTDTQYF.

V gene TRBV18 combines with J gene TRBJ1-6; D may be TRBD1 (5 bases). V was shortened by 4 bases and J by 9 bases, with 10 bases between the two germline ends. Per the germline V gene, CDR1 is KGHSH and CDR2 is LQKENI. This CDR3 is built from 13 residues. In nucleotides, the CDR3 is TGTGCCAGCTCACAGGAGGGGCGTTCACCCCTCCACTTT. Translated, it gives CASSQEGRSPLHF.

DNA for the CDR3: TGCAGTGCTAACCGGGACAGGGGTGGCTACACCTTC. Its protein product is CSANRDRGGYTF. The chain recombines TRBV20-1 with TRBJ1-2; 10 nucleotides line up with TRBD1. The CDR3 loop spans 12 amino acids. Unmatched junction bases numbered 3, after V lost 4 bases and J lost 7 bases. In germline, CDR1 is DFQATT, CDR2 SNEGSKA (reference sequence).

This clonotype was recorded many times. The V gene is TRBV12-3 or TRBV12-4, the J gene TRBJ2-7, with no clear D. Trimming took off 4 bases at V and 4 bases at J, with 8 bases between the two ends. The CDR3 spans 12 residues. Here the CDR3 reads CASSSQRYEQYF. In nucleotides, the CDR3 is TGTGCCAGCAGTTCCCAGCGATACGAGCAGTACTTC.

This clonotype was detected only a few times. J is TRBJ1-1 and V is TRBV3-1, with D uncertain. V lost 3 bases and J 0 bases, leaving 14 bases between the germline ends. Germline V gene lookup returns CDR1 LGHDT and CDR2 YNNKEL (reference sequence). The CDR3 has 16 amino acids. This chain's CDR3 is CASSQRSGSMNTEAFF. CDR3 coding DNA: TGTGCCAGCAGCCAGAGGAGCGGCAGCATGAACACTGAAGCTTTCTTT.

This clonotype was seen a handful of times. J is TRBJ2-3 and V is TRBV7-2, with D tentatively TRBD2 (6 bases). The V and J ends lost 5 bases and 4 bases respectively, with 16 bases between them. Per germline, CDR1 SGHTA and CDR2 FQGNSA. The CDR3 covers 15 residues. CDR3 coding DNA: TGTGCCAGCAGCAAAGGAGGGCCAGGGTCAGATACGCAGTATTTT. Its protein is CASSKGGPGSDTQYF.

This rearrangement joins TRBV7-3 to TRBJ2-7; TRBD1 agrees at 7 bases. V shed 4 bases and J 4 bases; nucleotides not matched to a gene: 7. CDR3 length: 14 residues. Per germline, CDR1 SGHTA and CDR2 FQGTGA. The chain's CDR3 is CASSSQGGGYEQYF. In nucleotides, the CDR3 is TGTGCCAGCAGCTCGCAAGGGGGCGGTTACGAGCAGTACTTC.

This sequence joins TRBV7-2 and TRBJ1-3; 10 bases agree with TRBD1. Germline V lookup: CDR1 SGHTA, CDR2 FQGNSA. The CDR3 covers 16 residues. The trim removed 1 base at V and 8 bases at J, leaving 8 bases unmatched. CDR3 amino acids: CASSLGGQGPTDTIYF. CDR3 sequence (DNA): TGTGCCAGCAGCTTAGGGGGACAGGGGCCGACGGACACCATATATTTT. The whole variable domain, filled in from reference TRBV7-2 and TRBJ1-3, reads GAGVSQSPSNKVTEKGKDVELRCDPISGHTALYWYRQSLGQGLEFLIYFQGNSAPDKSGLPSDRFSAERTGGSVSTLTIQRTQQEDSAVYLCASSLGGQGPTDTIYFGEGSWLTVV.

The V and J genes are TRBV28 and TRBJ1-2, with D perhaps TRBD1 (5 bases). V lost 3 bases and J lost 0, with 11 bases in between. The length of the CDR3 is 15 residues. Germline V gene lookup returns CDR1 MDHEN and CDR2 SYDVKM. The CDR3 spells CASSFRGDPNYGYTF. The CDR3 DNA sequence: TGTGCCAGCAGTTTTCGGGGGGATCCTAACTATGGCTACACCTTC.

The chain employs TRBV12-3 or TRBV12-4 and TRBJ2-7; possible D gene TRBD1, 6 bases. V lost 6 bases and J 4 bases, leaving 22 bases between the germline ends. The CDR3 runs to 16 residues. CDR3 sequence: CASSLGADAAAYEQYF. Here the CDR3 DNA reads TGTGCCAGCAGCCTGGGGGCGGATGCGGCAGCATACGAGCAGTACTTC.

V and J are TRBV12-2 and TRBJ2-7; the table gives TRBD2 as D, unverified against the DNA. TRBV12-2 is classified as a pseudogene. There are 18 residues in the CDR3. The CDR3 protein is CASRLGSAAEVHSYEQYF. Here the CDR3 DNA reads TGTGCAAGTCGCTTAGGGTCGGCAGCGGAGGTTCACTCCTACGAGCAGTACTTC.

Ten or more counts support this clonotype. The rearrangement links TRBV29-1 to TRBJ2-3, with TRBD2 matching over 13 bases. Germline V CDR1 and CDR2: SQVTM, ANQGSEA. The CDR3 length is 17 residues. V lost 5 bases to trimming and J lost 0 bases; unmatched junction nucleotides: 8. The CDR3: CSVTPPGLAGSTDTQYF. The CDR3 bases are TGCAGCGTTACGCCACCGGGACTAGCGGGAAGCACAGATACGCAGTATTTT.

The CDR3, as DNA: TGTGCCACCCGAAAAGGCGGAGGGGGCTACGAGCAGTACTTC. Its translation is CATRKGGGGYEQYF. The rearrangement joins TRBV14 to TRBJ2-7; TRBD1 or TRBD2 may be the D gene (6 bases each). The V end lost 10 bases, the J end lost 3 bases, and 19 bases lay between the germline ends. The CDR3 has 14 amino acids. Germline V CDR1 and CDR2: SGHDN, FVKESK. Full variable domain (rest looked up from reference TRBV14 and TRBJ2-7): EAGVTQFPSHSVIEKGQTVTLRCDPISGHDNLYWYRRVMGKEIKFLLHFVKESKQDESGMPNNRFLAERTGGTYSTLKVQPAELEDSGVYFCATRKGGGGYEQYFGPGTRLTVT.

The chain links TRBV29-1 to TRBJ2-1, with D tentatively TRBD1 (6 bases). The CDR3 is 14 residues long. Germline CDR1 SQVTM, CDR2 ANQGSEA. V dropped 3 bases and J dropped 1 base, with 10 bases sitting between them. The CDR3 DNA is TGCAGCGTTGAGTGGCAGGGGTCCTACAATGAGCAGTTCTTC. This translates into CSVEWQGSYNEQFF.

This clonotype was detected a few times. The J gene is TRBJ2-1, the V gene TRBV11-2; TRBD2 matches 8 bases. This CDR3 spans 18 amino acids. The V gene's germline CDR1 is SGHAT and CDR2 FQNNGV. J gave up 1 base and V 2 bases, and 10 bases lay outside the gene matches. Here the CDR3 reads CASSLLVTGRGSYNEQFF. In DNA form, the CDR3 reads TGTGCCAGCAGCTTATTGGTGACCGGGAGGGGTTCCTACAATGAGCAGTTCTTC.

In its sample, this clonotype was seen a few times. The chain is built from TRBV20-1 and TRBJ1-1; tentative D call: TRBD1 (6 bases). Germline values: CDR1 DFQATT, CDR2 SNEGSKA (reference sequence). The CDR3 has 15 residues. The V gene lost 3 bases and the J gene lost 5 bases, with 19 bases spanning the gap. The DNA for the CDR3 is TGCAGTGCTAGGACAGGAGGGGGAGGTGGGACTGAAGCTTTCTTT. Protein product: CSARTGGGGGTEAFF.

Many counts were recorded for this clonotype. The rearrangement uses TRBV29-1 and TRBJ2-4, with D possibly matching TRBD1 (6 bases). From germline, CDR1 is SQVTM and CDR2 ANQGSEA. Trimming stripped 6 bases from V and 4 bases from J, with 13 bases between. The CDR3 contains 13 residues. The CDR3 DNA reads as TGCAGCGTAACCGACAGGACAAAAAACATTCAGTACTTC. Its protein product is CSVTDRTKNIQYF.

This rearrangement joins TRBV28 to TRBJ2-4; 7 bases fit TRBD1. The CDR3 length is 15 residues. After removal of 5 bases from V and 7 bases from J, the junction contained 11 bases not matched to a gene. In germline, CDR1 is MDHEN, CDR2 SYDVKM. The DNA for the CDR3 is TGTGCCAGCAGTCCGGGACAGCTACCAAGTAACATTCAGTACTTC. Encoded protein: CASSPGQLPSNIQYF.